This T cell receptor (beta chain) was captured by sequencing in a study of blood T cell repertoires in COVID-19. Study in general: COVID-19 samples collected from the United States, Italy and Spain covered acute and convalescent phases.

The sample holds one count of this clone. CDR3 length: 17 residues. The germline V gene has CDR1 MDHEN and CDR2 SYDVKM. The V and J ends lost 5 bases and 0 bases respectively, with 17 bases between them. Authors' data handling: Reference gene primer amplification gave estimated nucleated cell counts. The assay was immunoSEQ multiplex PCR, and TCRdb's table has in-frame clones only and misses some. D and trimming were read from the DNA, whereas the V and J calls and clone size are those reported in that table. This table holds approximately 140,000 clones, around 91% found once. The sequence came from a man aged 18 to 29 with COVID-19, enrolled during active disease. This chain joins TRBV28 and TRBJ2-1; D perhaps matches TRBD2 (6 bases). Sequencing used peripheral blood. CDR3 sequence reads: CASSPVGLSTSYNEQFF. CDR3 sequence (DNA): TGTGCCAGCAGTCCCGTGGGACTCTCAACCTCCTACAATGAGCAGTTCTTC.